The 28 T cell receptor beta chains below come from one sample, sequenced in a study of identical twins. MiXCR, applied by TCRdb to the 5' RACE reads, yields one record per CDR3 protein. The data show roughly 540,000 distinct CDR3 sequences, roughly a fifth seen once. The sample was also reused in another study, on T cells expressing NK-cell markers.

Specimen: CD4+ T cells sorted from blood. Receptors were obtained from a young woman in good health.

V gene TRBV10-2 combines with J gene TRBJ1-2; 12 positions agree with TRBD1. This CDR3 contains 17 residues. The germline V gene encodes CDR1 WSHSY and CDR2 SAAADI. Germline trimming cut 4 bases from V and 3 bases from J; bases unmatched to any gene: 9. The CDR3 spells CASSVRRGTGGDYGYTF. As DNA, the CDR3 is TGCGCCAGCAGTGTACGTCGTGGGACAGGGGGCGACTATGGCTACACCTTC.

This clonotype was recorded many times. V is TRBV4-3 and J is TRBJ2-1; 11 nucleotides line up with TRBD2. There are 16 residues in the CDR3. The germline CDR1 and CDR2 sequences are LGHNA and YSLEER. V gave up 0 bases and J gave up 7 bases; unmatched junction bases: 5. The DNA for the CDR3 is TGCGCCAGCAGCCAAGATCTAGCGGGAGGTTCGAATGAGCAGTTCTTC. This gives the protein CASSQDLAGGSNEQFF.

The chain carries TRBV12-3 or TRBV12-4 and TRBJ2-1; D might be TRBD2 (5 bases). Trimming took 2 bases from V and 5 from J, leaving 10 bases between them. The CDR3 is made up of 14 amino acids. CDR3 DNA: TGTGCCAGCAGTTTATTACTAGTCAACAATGAGCAGTTCTTC. This sequence encodes CASSLLLVNNEQFF.

This clonotype showed up just a few times. The rearrangement uses TRBV25-1 and TRBJ2-2; no firm D call. The germline gives CDR1 MGHDK, CDR2 SYGVNS. CDR3 length equals 13 residues. V was trimmed by 5 bases and J by 5 bases, leaving 9 bases between them. This CDR3 is CASSYTPTGELFF. The DNA for the CDR3 is TGTGCCAGCAGTTACACACCAACCGGGGAGCTGTTTTTT.

The chain is built from TRBV11-3 and TRBJ2-7, with TRBD1 identical over 9 bases. CDR1 is SGHNT and CDR2 is YENEEA in the germline V gene. V lost 4 bases to trimming and J lost 6 bases; unmatched junction nucleotides: 4. CDR3 size: 13 residues. The CDR3 DNA reads as TGTGCCAGCAGCTACGGACAGGGGCGCGAGCAGTACTTC. As protein: CASSYGQGREQYF.

CDR3 in amino acids: CASSYLKISGGFTDTQYF. CDR3 in DNA: TGTGCCAGCAGCTACTTAAAAATTAGCGGGGGATTCACAGATACGCAGTATTTT. The chain couples TRBV11-1 to TRBJ2-3; TRBD2 matches at 9 bases. The CDR3 runs 18 residues. V gave up 4 bases and J gave up 2 bases; unmatched junction bases: 13. Per germline, CDR1 SGHAT and CDR2 FQDESV (reference sequence).

This clonotype was seen only a few times. The genes are TRBV20-1 and TRBJ1-5; 9 nucleotides agree with TRBD1. Losses at the gene ends were 5 bases for V and 5 bases for J; bases not matched to a gene: 7. The germline gives CDR1 DFQATT, CDR2 SNEGSKA (reference sequence). The CDR3 has 14 residues. The CDR3 DNA reads as TGCAGTGCTTACGCGACAGGGGGGGATCAGCCCCAGCATTTT. Residues: CSAYATGGDQPQHF.

DNA of the CDR3: TGCGCCAGCAGCTTGGTTATTATCGGGAGCCACGAGCAGTACTTC. Protein sequence: CASSLVIIGSHEQYF. The chain combines TRBV5-1 with TRBJ2-7, with D possibly matching TRBD2 (6 bases). This CDR3 region has 15 residues. CDR1 SGHRS and CDR2 YFSETQ come from the germline V gene. The V and J ends lost 0 bases and 5 bases respectively, with 15 bases between them. Full variable domain (missing parts from reference TRBV5-1 and TRBJ2-7): KAGVTQTPRYLIKTRGQQVTLSCSPISGHRSVSWYQQTPGQGLQFLFEYFSETQRNKGNFPGRFSGRQFSNSRSEMNVSTLELGDSALYLCASSLVIIGSHEQYFGPGTRLTVT.

This clonotype was found a few times. The chain recombines TRBV7-2 with TRBJ2-7; D is possibly TRBD2 (5 bases). The V gene lost 5 bases and the J gene lost 1 base, with 21 bases spanning the gap. Germline V lookup: CDR1 SGHTA, CDR2 FQGNSA. The CDR3 covers 17 residues. CDR3 residues: CASSQIVGRRYSYEQYF. CDR3 in DNA: TGTGCCAGCAGCCAAATTGTTGGGAGAAGGTATTCCTACGAGCAGTACTTC.

The CDR3 protein is CSASGTQGDERYGYTF. CDR3 nucleotides: TGCAGTGCTAGTGGAACTCAGGGGGATGAACGGTATGGCTACACCTTC. The rearrangement uses TRBV20-1 and TRBJ1-2; 7 bases are a match to TRBD1. Germline CDR1 DFQATT, CDR2 SNEGSKA (reference sequence). V shed 3 bases and J 5 bases; nucleotides not matched to a gene: 15. The CDR3 totals 16 residues.

This chain connects TRBV6-1 to TRBJ1-1; 8 bases map to TRBD1. V was pared by 9 bases and J by 9 bases, with 3 bases of the junction left unmatched. Per germline, CDR1 MNHNS and CDR2 SASEGT. This CDR3 comprises 10 residues. CDR3 loop: CASWTGQAFF. The CDR3 coding sequence is TGTGCCAGTTGGACAGGGCAAGCTTTCTTT.

The rearrangement joins TRBV5-1 to TRBJ2-3; no firm D call. The germline V gene has CDR1 SGHRS and CDR2 YFSETQ. The CDR3 runs to 14 residues. Trimming removed 9 bases at V and 3 bases at J, with 17 bases between. CDR3 coding DNA: TGCGCCACCTCGAAGGGCCTTCTAACAGATACGCAGTATTTT. The encoded protein is CATSKGLLTDTQYF.

This clonotype was observed at least ten times. The chain uses TRBV20-1 and TRBJ2-1, with 8 bases lining up with TRBD2. Germline-derived CDR1 and CDR2 are DFQATT and SNEGSKA (reference sequence). The CDR3 sequence is 16 residues long. Losses at the gene ends were 0 bases for V and 1 base for J; bases not matched to a gene: 5. The DNA for the CDR3 is TGCAGTGCTAGAGATCAGGTAGCGGGGTCCTACAATGAGCAGTTCTTC. Translated: CSARDQVAGSYNEQFF.

The chain uses TRBV20-1 and TRBJ2-1; 9 nucleotides match TRBD2. J lost 0 bases, V lost 0 bases, and 9 bases had no gene match. The V gene's germline CDR1 is DFQATT and CDR2 SNEGSKA (reference sequence). This CDR3 is 18 amino acids long. CDR3 nucleotides: TGCAGTGCTAGAGATCACTCTAGCGGGGAAAGCTCCTACAATGAGCAGTTCTTC. This codes for CSARDHSSGESSYNEQFF.

This clonotype was seen a handful of times. The J gene is TRBJ2-7, the V gene TRBV4-2; tentatively, D is TRBD1 or TRBD2 (6 bases each). CDR3 length equals 15 residues. V was trimmed by 6 bases and J by 3 bases, leaving 18 bases between them. The germline gives CDR1 LGHNA, CDR2 YNFKEQ. In DNA form, the CDR3 reads TGTGCCAGCAGTCAAACAGGGAAGGGGGGCTACGAGCAGTACTTC. It codes for CASSQTGKGGYEQYF.

The table lists this clonotype with a few counts. The V gene is TRBV20-1, the J gene TRBJ2-1, with D perhaps being TRBD1 or TRBD2 (6 bases each). The CDR3 is 14 amino acids. V lost 5 bases and J lost 4, with 15 bases in between. CDR1 and CDR2 from the germline V gene are DFQATT and SNEGSKA (reference sequence). The CDR3 sequence is CSAPGRGRYNEQFF. The CDR3 nucleotides read TGCAGTGCTCCGGGTCGGGGGCGGTACAATGAGCAGTTCTTC.

This clonotype was counted many times. The chain joins TRBV20-1 to TRBJ2-3; weak D call: TRBD2 (6 bases). CDR1 and CDR2 (germline): DFQATT, SNEGSKA (reference sequence). The CDR3 totals 13 residues. With 6 bases removed from V and 4 bases from J, the gap between germline ends came to 14 bases. CDR3 amino acids: CSARRTIPDTQYF. CDR3 coding DNA: TGCAGTGCCCGGAGGACTATCCCAGATACGCAGTATTTT.

Turning to this clonotype: The junction departs from the called germline gene at one end, perhaps through a read error. This chain links TRBV20-1 with TRBJ2-3; 7 nucleotides line up with TRBD2. Looked up from germline, CDR1 is DFQATT and CDR2 is SNEGSKA (reference sequence). This CDR3 comprises 17 residues. The CDR3 is CCARGGASGLFTDTQYF. DNA for the CDR3: TGCTGTGCTAGAGGCGGTGCTAGCGGATTATTCACAGATACGCAGTATTTT.

This clonotype was seen a handful of times. This chain uses TRBV5-1 with TRBJ2-3; D perhaps matches TRBD2 (6 bases). The V gene lost 3 bases and the J gene lost 0 bases, with 11 bases spanning the gap. Germline CDR1 is SGHRS and CDR2 is YFSETQ. The CDR3 runs to 15 residues. Written as DNA, the CDR3 is TGCGCCAGCAGCTCGTCCGGGACTAGCACAGATACGCAGTATTTT. Protein sequence: CASSSSGTSTDTQYF. The complete variable domain, with remaining parts taken from reference TRBV5-1 and TRBJ2-3, reads KAGVTQTPRYLIKTRGQQVTLSCSPISGHRSVSWYQQTPGQGLQFLFEYFSETQRNKGNFPGRFSGRQFSNSRSEMNVSTLELGDSALYLCASSSSGTSTDTQYFGPGTRLTVL.

This clonotype was counted only a few times. Compared with germline, one end of the junction differs, possibly owing to a read error. The J gene is TRBJ2-1, the V gene TRBV11-2; either TRBD1 or TRBD2 may supply D (5 bases each). There are 14 residues in the CDR3. Germline CDR1 and CDR2: SGHAT and FQNNGV. CDR3 region: CASSLGSGPNEQFF. DNA for the CDR3: TGTGCCAGCAGTTTAGGCTCGGGGCCTAATGAGCAGTTCTTC.

The chain uses TRBV7-8 and TRBJ2-1; 9 nucleotides align to TRBD2. This CDR3 spans 15 amino acids. V shed 1 base, J shed 4 bases, and the junction held 2 bases outside the gene matches. CDR1 SGHVS and CDR2 FQNEAQ come from the germline V gene. CDR3 sequence (DNA): TGTGCCAGCAGCTTAGGGACTAGCGAATACAATGAGCAGTTCTTC. This translates into CASSLGTSEYNEQFF.

This rearrangement joins TRBV7-2 to TRBJ2-3; the D gene could be TRBD1 or TRBD2 (5 bases each). V was cut by 5 bases and J by 12 bases, with 24 bases left in between. Germline CDR1 is SGHTA and CDR2 is FQGNSA. This CDR3 spans 15 amino acids. As DNA, the CDR3 is TGTGCCAGCAGCACGAATGGGGGTTACATGATTCAACAGTATTTT. Translating gives CASSTNGGYMIQQYF.

This clonotype has only a few counts. This chain joins TRBV30 and TRBJ2-7; the D is unclear. V lost 7 bases and J 0 bases, leaving 16 bases between the germline ends. The V gene's germline CDR1 is GTSNPN and CDR2 SVGIG (reference sequence). There are 14 residues in the CDR3. The CDR3: CASPRRANSYEQYF. In DNA, the CDR3 is TGTGCCTCCCCCCGCCGAGCGAACTCCTACGAGCAGTACTTC.

The genes are TRBV14 and TRBJ2-2; no clear D gene. This CDR3 contains 15 residues. Germline values: CDR1 SGHDN, CDR2 FVKESK. V was clipped by 1 base and J by 7 bases, with 13 bases between them. The chain's CDR3 is CASSQVQIGFGELFF. CDR3 nucleotides: TGTGCCAGCAGCCAAGTACAAATCGGGTTCGGGGAGCTGTTTTTT.

CDR3 loop: CASSLAASITYEQYF. The CDR3 bases are TGTGCCAGCAGCTTGGCGGCCAGCATAACCTACGAGCAGTACTTC. The V and J genes are TRBV5-5 and TRBJ2-7, with D hard to call. V lost 0 bases, J lost 2 bases, and 12 bases lay in between. Germline lookup yields CDR1 SGHKS and CDR2 YYEKEE (reference sequence). The CDR3 is 15 amino acids. The full variable domain, completed using reference TRBV5-5 and TRBJ2-7, is DAGVTQSPTHLIKTRGQQVTLRCSPISGHKSVSWYQQVLGQGPQFIFQYYEKEERGRGNFPDRFSARQFPNYSSELNVNALLLGDSALYLCASSLAASITYEQYFGPGTRLTVT.

This clonotype has a handful of counts. The chain links TRBV4-3 to TRBJ1-2; 10 nucleotides align to TRBD1. The CDR3 loop spans 14 amino acids. V was pared by 1 base and J by 6 bases, with 2 bases of the junction left unmatched. From germline, CDR1 is LGHNA and CDR2 YSLEER. This CDR3 is CASSQAGTGDGYTF. The CDR3 nucleotides read TGCGCCAGCAGCCAAGCCGGGACAGGGGATGGCTACACCTTC.

This clonotype was seen repeatedly, ten times or more. The CDR3 DNA follows: TGCAGTGCTAGAGATCCCAATCAAGAGACCCAGTACTTC. Protein sequence: CSARDPNQETQYF. The chain joins TRBV20-1 to TRBJ2-5, with D unclear. Germline V CDR1 and CDR2: DFQATT, SNEGSKA (reference sequence). The CDR3 has 13 amino acids. V was shortened by 0 bases and J by 2 bases, with 7 bases between the two germline ends.

The chain is built from TRBV11-2 and TRBJ1-1; D call uncertain. Germline values: CDR1 SGHAT, CDR2 FQNNGV. The CDR3 loop spans 11 amino acids. The ends were cut back, 5 bases at V and 11 bases at J, with 12 bases in the middle. The CDR3 DNA reads as TGTGCCAGCAGCACCACCGTAGGGGCTTTCTTT. The encoded protein is CASSTTVGAFF.